This is a list of T cell receptor beta chains from one sample in a study of identical twins. TCRdb reanalysed the 5' RACE reads using MiXCR and keeps one entry per CDR3 protein. The sample lists hundreds of thousands of distinct CDR3 sequences, around 22% occurring once. The data were also submitted as part of a second study, on yellow fever vaccine responses in identical twins.

The sequenced material came from CD4+ T cells sorted from blood. These receptors came from a woman younger than 30 in good health. Each CDR3 is given with its conserved first and last residue. Fields, in order: clone size, J gene, D gene, V gene, CDR3 DNA, CDR3 protein. The D gene is left open where the match is weak. Size values are once, few and many counts, or a class for expanded clones, and some rows have none.

abundance: .; j_gene: TRBJ2-1; d_gene: .; v_gene: TRBV7-9; CDR3nt: TGTGCCAGCAGCCGCAGACCGGGCTACGATGAGCAGTTCTTC; CDR3aa: CASSRRPGYDEQFF
abundance: .; j_gene: TRBJ2-1; d_gene: TRBD1; v_gene: TRBV18; CDR3nt: TGTGCCAGCTCATCTTCGGGGACAGGGACTGGTGATGAGCAGTTCTTC; CDR3aa: CASSSSGTGTGDEQFF
abundance: .; j_gene: TRBJ2-1; d_gene: TRBD2; v_gene: TRBV5-1; CDR3nt: TGCGCCAGCAGCTTGGCCGGTCTAGCGGGGGGCAGTGAGCAGTTCTTC; CDR3aa: CASSLAGLAGGSEQFF
abundance: .; j_gene: TRBJ2-1; d_gene: TRBD2; v_gene: TRBV12-3/TRBV12-4; CDR3nt: TGTGCCAGCATTCCACCCGGGCTAGCGGGAGTGAATGAGCAGTTCTTC; CDR3aa: CASIPPGLAGVNEQFF
abundance: few; j_gene: TRBJ2-7; d_gene: .; v_gene: TRBV7-9; CDR3nt: TGTGCCAGCAGCTTAGCTGGGGCACACGAGCAGTACTTC; CDR3aa: CASSLAGAHEQYF
abundance: .; j_gene: TRBJ2-5; d_gene: .; v_gene: TRBV12-3/TRBV12-4; CDR3nt: TGTGCCAGCAGTGCCAGCAAAAGGACCCAGTACTTC; CDR3aa: CASSASKRTQYF
abundance: .; j_gene: TRBJ2-1; d_gene: .; v_gene: TRBV20-1; CDR3nt: TGCAGTGCTAGAGATGAGGGGTTCGGCTACAATGAGCAGTTCTTC; CDR3aa: CSARDEGFGYNEQFF
abundance: few; j_gene: TRBJ2-3; d_gene: TRBD2; v_gene: TRBV7-9; CDR3nt: TGTGCCAGCAGCCTCCGCCCCGGGACTAGCGGGGGGGATACGCAGTATTTT; CDR3aa: CASSLRPGTSGGDTQYF
abundance: .; j_gene: TRBJ2-2; d_gene: TRBD2; v_gene: TRBV7-8; CDR3nt: TGTGCCAGCAGCTTAGCGCGGAGCGGGAGGAACACCGGGGAGCTGTTTTTT; CDR3aa: CASSLARSGRNTGELFF
abundance: few; j_gene: TRBJ2-1; d_gene: TRBD2; v_gene: TRBV27; CDR3nt: TGTGCCAGCAGTGCCTACCCCCGAATGACTAGCGGGAGGGTGAATGAGCAGTTCTTC; CDR3aa: CASSAYPRMTSGRVNEQFF
abundance: few; j_gene: TRBJ2-3; d_gene: TRBD2; v_gene: TRBV3-1; CDR3nt: TGTGCCAGCAGCCCCCAACTAGCTACTAGCGGGAGGGCCGAAGATCCTCCAGATACGCAGTATTTT; CDR3aa: CASSPQLATSGRAEDPPDTQYF
abundance: few; j_gene: TRBJ2-6; d_gene: .; v_gene: TRBV9; CDR3nt: TGTGCCAGCAGCCCCAGGGGTCCTGGGGCCAACGTCCTGACTTTC; CDR3aa: CASSPRGPGANVLTF
abundance: .; j_gene: TRBJ1-1; d_gene: .; v_gene: TRBV12-3/TRBV12-4; CDR3nt: TGTGCCAGCAGTTTCCCCAATTGGGGACATGAAGCTTTCTTT; CDR3aa: CASSFPNWGHEAFF
abundance: .; j_gene: TRBJ1-2; d_gene: TRBD1; v_gene: TRBV9; CDR3nt: TGTGCCAGCAGCCCCTGGGACAGGGGAGTTTATGGCTACACCTTC; CDR3aa: CASSPWDRGVYGYTF
abundance: many; j_gene: TRBJ2-3; d_gene: .; v_gene: TRBV27; CDR3nt: TGTGCCAGCAGTTTAGCGGGGGCCGGCACAGATACGCAGTATTTT; CDR3aa: CASSLAGAGTDTQYF
abundance: .; j_gene: TRBJ2-3; d_gene: .; v_gene: TRBV7-9; CDR3nt: TGTGCCAGCATCGAATGGGCCACAGATACGCAGTATTTT; CDR3aa: CASIEWATDTQYF
abundance: .; j_gene: TRBJ2-1; d_gene: TRBD2; v_gene: TRBV20-1; CDR3nt: TGCAGTGCCTCACGACTAGCGGGAGCCAATGAGCAGTTCTTC; CDR3aa: CSASRLAGANEQFF
abundance: .; j_gene: TRBJ1-5; d_gene: .; v_gene: TRBV10-3; CDR3nt: TGTGCCATCAGCCCGGGCCCTAGCAATCAGCCCCAGCATTTT; CDR3aa: CAISPGPSNQPQHF
abundance: .; j_gene: TRBJ2-4; d_gene: TRBD2; v_gene: TRBV11-2; CDR3nt: TGTGCCAGCAGCCGATTTAGGGTCCGGGGGGAAGCCAAAAACATTCAGTACTTC; CDR3aa: CASSRFRVRGEAKNIQYF
abundance: .; j_gene: TRBJ1-5; d_gene: TRBD1; v_gene: TRBV10-3; CDR3nt: TGTGCCATCAGTAAACAGGGGAATCAGCCCCAGCATTTT; CDR3aa: CAISKQGNQPQHF
abundance: .; j_gene: TRBJ1-4; d_gene: .; v_gene: TRBV3-1; CDR3nt: TGTGCCAGCAGCCAAGATAGAGCTCGAACCAGTAATGAAAAACTGTTTTTT; CDR3aa: CASSQDRARTSNEKLFF
abundance: .; j_gene: TRBJ2-3; d_gene: TRBD2; v_gene: TRBV29-1; CDR3nt: TGCAGCGGGGCATTACTAGCGGGGGGCGGAGATACGCAGTATTTT; CDR3aa: CSGALLAGGGDTQYF
abundance: .; j_gene: TRBJ2-3; d_gene: TRBD2; v_gene: TRBV6-1; CDR3nt: TGTGCCAGCAGTGAAGTTGGGACTAGCGGCACAGATACGCAGTATTTT; CDR3aa: CASSEVGTSGTDTQYF
abundance: .; j_gene: TRBJ1-1; d_gene: TRBD1; v_gene: TRBV5-1; CDR3nt: TGCGCCAGCAGCGAGGGACAGGCGACAAACACTGAAGCTTTCTTT; CDR3aa: CASSEGQATNTEAFF
abundance: many; j_gene: TRBJ1-1; d_gene: TRBD1; v_gene: TRBV4-1; CDR3nt: TGCGCCAGCAGCCCCGGCCAAGGGGGCCTGAACACTGAAGCTTTCTTT; CDR3aa: CASSPGQGGLNTEAFF
abundance: .; j_gene: TRBJ2-3; d_gene: TRBD2; v_gene: TRBV7-2; CDR3nt: TGTGCCAGCAGCCAACTAGCGGGAGCCTACTATACGCAGTATTTT; CDR3aa: CASSQLAGAYYTQYF
abundance: .; j_gene: TRBJ2-7; d_gene: .; v_gene: TRBV2; CDR3nt: TGTGCCAGCAGTGAAGCCAGGGTGTACTTC; CDR3aa: CASSEARVYF
abundance: .; j_gene: TRBJ2-7; d_gene: TRBD2; v_gene: TRBV12-3/TRBV12-4; CDR3nt: TGTGCCAGCAGTTCCTTTGGAGCGGGGCTTTCCTACGAGCAGTACTTC; CDR3aa: CASSSFGAGLSYEQYF
abundance: .; j_gene: TRBJ2-5; d_gene: .; v_gene: TRBV16; CDR3nt: TGTGCCAGCACCCTACCTGCGGGGACCTCCGCCGAGACCCAGTACTTC; CDR3aa: CASTLPAGTSAETQYF
abundance: .; j_gene: TRBJ2-6; d_gene: TRBD2; v_gene: TRBV10-3; CDR3nt: TGTGCCATCAGTGAGTCAGGAGCGGGAGGGAGCTCTGGGGCCAACGTCCTGACTTTC; CDR3aa: CAISESGAGGSSGANVLTF
abundance: .; j_gene: TRBJ2-3; d_gene: TRBD2; v_gene: TRBV4-2; CDR3nt: TGTGCCAGCAGCCAAGGAAGATTGACTAGCCGCACAGATACGCAGTATTTT; CDR3aa: CASSQGRLTSRTDTQYF
abundance: few; j_gene: TRBJ2-7; d_gene: .; v_gene: TRBV5-6; CDR3nt: TGTGCCAGCAGAAGCACCGGGGGAGGGGGCTACGAGCAGTACTTC; CDR3aa: CASRSTGGGGYEQYF
abundance: .; j_gene: TRBJ1-6; d_gene: .; v_gene: TRBV6-1; CDR3nt: TGTGCCAGCAGTGAAGGAGGGATTAATTCACCCCTCCACTTT; CDR3aa: CASSEGGINSPLHF
abundance: .; j_gene: TRBJ2-2; d_gene: .; v_gene: TRBV14; CDR3nt: TGTGCCAGCAGCCAATCGAGTCGGCAAGTCACCGTGGAGCTGTTTTTT; CDR3aa: CASSQSSRQVTVELFF
abundance: few; j_gene: TRBJ2-3; d_gene: .; v_gene: TRBV5-1; CDR3nt: TGCGCCAGCAAAACTTACCCTGACACAGATACGCAGTATTTT; CDR3aa: CASKTYPDTDTQYF
abundance: .; j_gene: TRBJ2-7; d_gene: TRBD2; v_gene: TRBV12-3/TRBV12-4; CDR3nt: TGTGCCAGCAGTGATAGCGGGACTGTTCACGAGCAGTACTTC; CDR3aa: CASSDSGTVHEQYF
abundance: .; j_gene: TRBJ2-5; d_gene: TRBD2; v_gene: TRBV3-1; CDR3nt: TGTGCCAGCAGTCAACTAGCGGGGACCCAAGAGACCCAGTACTTC; CDR3aa: CASSQLAGTQETQYF
abundance: few; j_gene: TRBJ1-1; d_gene: TRBD1; v_gene: TRBV12-3/TRBV12-4; CDR3nt: TGTGCCAGCCGACAGGGAGATAACACTGAAGCTTTCTTT; CDR3aa: CASRQGDNTEAFF
abundance: .; j_gene: TRBJ2-3; d_gene: TRBD2; v_gene: TRBV20-1; CDR3nt: TGCAGTGCTAGAGCTGGAGGGTGGTCTAGCGGGGCTCCGGATACGCAGTATTTT; CDR3aa: CSARAGGWSSGAPDTQYF
abundance: .; j_gene: TRBJ2-3; d_gene: .; v_gene: TRBV20-1; CDR3nt: TGCAGTGCTAGAAGAGGGCCACCCACAGATACGCAGTATTTT; CDR3aa: CSARRGPPTDTQYF
abundance: few; j_gene: TRBJ2-1; d_gene: TRBD1; v_gene: TRBV7-8; CDR3nt: TGTGCCAGCAGCGCTCACCCAGCGGGACAGGGGGTGAGGGATGAGCAGTTCTTC; CDR3aa: CASSAHPAGQGVRDEQFF
abundance: few; j_gene: TRBJ1-1; d_gene: .; v_gene: TRBV24-1; CDR3nt: TGTGCCACCAGTGATCCGACCACCGAACCTGAAGCTTTCTTT; CDR3aa: CATSDPTTEPEAFF
abundance: .; j_gene: TRBJ2-7; d_gene: .; v_gene: TRBV5-1; CDR3nt: TGCGCCAGCAGCGTGAACAATAATGGCGAGCAGTACTTC; CDR3aa: CASSVNNNGEQYF
abundance: .; j_gene: TRBJ1-1; d_gene: .; v_gene: TRBV20-1; CDR3nt: TGCAGTGCTAGAGCCCAGACCGTGAACACTGAAGCTTTCTTT; CDR3aa: CSARAQTVNTEAFF
abundance: many; j_gene: TRBJ2-1; d_gene: .; v_gene: TRBV20-1; CDR3nt: TGCAGTGCTGGGACGGCCCCCTACAATGAGCAGTTCTTC; CDR3aa: CSAGTAPYNEQFF
abundance: once; j_gene: TRBJ2-1; d_gene: .; v_gene: TRBV7-8; CDR3nt: TGTGCCAGCAGACCTAGACCCGGGGACCCCTACAATGAGCAGTTCTTC; CDR3aa: CASRPRPGDPYNEQFF